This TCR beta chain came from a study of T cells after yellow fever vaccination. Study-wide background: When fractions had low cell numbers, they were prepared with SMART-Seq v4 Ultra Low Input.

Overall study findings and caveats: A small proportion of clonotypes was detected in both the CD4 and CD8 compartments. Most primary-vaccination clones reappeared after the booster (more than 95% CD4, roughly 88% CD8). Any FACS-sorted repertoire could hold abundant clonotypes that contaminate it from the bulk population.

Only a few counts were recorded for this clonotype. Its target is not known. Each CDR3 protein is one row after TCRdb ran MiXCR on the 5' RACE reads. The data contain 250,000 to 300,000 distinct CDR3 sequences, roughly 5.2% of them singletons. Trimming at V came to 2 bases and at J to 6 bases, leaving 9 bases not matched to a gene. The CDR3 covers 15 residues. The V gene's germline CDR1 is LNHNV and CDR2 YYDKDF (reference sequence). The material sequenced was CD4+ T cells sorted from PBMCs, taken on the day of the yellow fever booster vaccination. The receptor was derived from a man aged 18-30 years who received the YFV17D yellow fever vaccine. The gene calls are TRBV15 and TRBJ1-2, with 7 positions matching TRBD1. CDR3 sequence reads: CATSRYLTGADGYTF. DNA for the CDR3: TGTGCCACCAGCAGATACCTAACAGGGGCAGATGGCTACACCTTC.